One and the same sample provided the 5 T cell receptor beta chains below, sequenced in a study of OX40 agonist ivuxolimab in advanced cancers. Produced via immunoSEQ multiplex PCR; TCRdb's table is partial and in-frame only. The data show about 79,000 clones, about 91% seen once. Sequenced here: CD4+ or CD8+ T cells sorted from blood, sampled in a trial of the OX40 agonist ivuxolimab. These receptors were taken from an adult with an advanced solid tumor such as melanoma, head and neck, liver or kidney cancer.

The chain couples TRBV5-8 to TRBJ2-1, with D perhaps given as TRBD1 or TRBD2 (5 bases each). The ends were cut back, 4 bases at V and 0 bases at J, with 14 bases in the middle. This CDR3 comprises 16 residues. Per the germline V gene, CDR1 is SGHTS and CDR2 is YDEGEE. The CDR3 region has the DNA TGTGCCAGCAGCCTCTTGTGGGGGAGCTCCTACAATGAGCAGTTCTTC. This translates into CASSLLWGSSYNEQFF.

This chain connects TRBV7-3 to TRBJ2-7, with TRBD2 matching over 11 bases. This CDR3 comprises 16 residues. Germline CDR1 and CDR2: SGHTA and FQGTGA. Trimming at V came to 5 bases and at J to 1 base, leaving 7 bases not matched to a gene. The CDR3 coding sequence is TGTGCCAGCAGCAGGGGACTAGCGGAAACTTCCTACGAGCAGTACTTC. Residues: CASSRGLAETSYEQYF.

V usage is TRBV2 and J usage is TRBJ2-7, with TRBD2 identical over 8 bases. V lost 6 bases, J lost 3 bases, and 1 base stayed unmatched. This CDR3 contains 12 residues. In germline, CDR1 is SNHLY, CDR2 FYNNEI. Here the CDR3 reads CASRREDYEQYF. The CDR3 bases are TGTGCCAGCAGGCGGGAGGACTACGAGCAGTACTTC.

The V and J genes are TRBV7-9 and TRBJ2-3; the match to TRBD2 covers 9 bases. The germline CDR1 and CDR2 sequences are SEHNR and FQNEAQ (reference sequence). The junction had 16 bases not matched to a gene; V was cut back by 7 bases and J by 2 bases. The CDR3 is 18 amino acids. The CDR3 sequence: CASTIEGRPSGNTDTQYF. The CDR3 DNA sequence: TGTGCCAGCACCATAGAGGGGCGGCCTAGCGGGAACACAGATACGCAGTATTTT.

The chain is built from TRBV2 and TRBJ1-4, with D possibly matching TRBD1 (6 bases). CDR1 and CDR2 from the germline V gene are SNHLY and FYNNEI. The V and J ends lost 6 bases and 4 bases respectively, with 15 bases between them. CDR3 length equals 15 residues. CDR3: CASSRYGQRNEKLFF. As DNA, the CDR3 is TGTGCCAGCAGCCGCTACGGACAGCGTAATGAAAAACTGTTTTTT.